The 30 T cell receptor beta chains reported below all come from one sample, sequenced in a study of T cells after yellow fever vaccination. MiXCR was run by TCRdb on the 5' RACE reads, yielding one entry per CDR3 protein. The sample includes some 500,000 distinct CDR3 sequences, approximately 15% seen only once; the top ten take about 14%. Sequenced here: PBMCs, sampled on the day of the yellow fever booster vaccination. Receptor source: a man younger than 45 who received the YFV17D yellow fever vaccine.

The V gene is TRBV29-1, the J gene TRBJ2-2, with no clear D. Trimming stripped 3 bases from V and 6 bases from J, with 8 bases between. The CDR3 consists of 12 residues. The germline V gene encodes CDR1 SQVTM and CDR2 ANQGSEA. The CDR3 loop is CSVEGFAGELFF. Here the CDR3 DNA reads TGCAGCGTTGAGGGTTTCGCCGGGGAGCTGTTTTTT.

The chain uses TRBV15 and TRBJ2-1; 8 nucleotides agree with TRBD2. After removal of 1 base from V and 5 bases from J, the junction contained 7 bases not matched to a gene. The CDR3 runs 16 residues. CDR1 LNHNV and CDR2 YYDKDF come from the germline V gene (reference sequence). CDR3 amino acids: CATSRAPGGPHNEQFF. DNA for the CDR3: TGTGCCACCAGCAGAGCACCGGGAGGGCCCCACAATGAGCAGTTCTTC.

The chain joins TRBV5-4 to TRBJ2-7; D might be TRBD1 or TRBD2, each matching 5 bases. CDR3 length: 16 amino acids. Between the trimmed V and J ends, which lost 4 bases and 3 bases, there was a span of 20 bases. Germline loops: CDR1 SGHNT, CDR2 YYREEE (reference sequence). CDR3 residues: CASSPGNPGTHYEQYF. CDR3 bases: TGTGCCAGCAGCCCTGGTAACCCAGGGACCCACTACGAGCAGTACTTC.

This clonotype was counted a few times. CDR3 nucleotide sequence: TGCAGCAGGGGAACTAGCGGGAGGGTCGGTGAGCAGTTCTTC. Its protein is CSRGTSGRVGEQFF. This chain links TRBV29-1 with TRBJ2-1, with TRBD2 identical over 13 bases. Germline CDR1 reads SQVTM; CDR2 reads ANQGSEA. The CDR3 runs 14 residues. The J segment lost 9 bases and the V segment lost 8 bases, leaving 10 bases of the junction unmatched.

This clonotype was seen more than once but under ten times. The chain links TRBV4-1 to TRBJ2-1; TRBD1 agrees at 7 bases. CDR3 size: 18 residues. With V trimmed by 1 base and J by 4 bases, 13 bases remained unmatched. The germline V gene encodes CDR1 MGHRA and CDR2 YSYEKL. The CDR3 region has the DNA TGCGCCAGCAGCCAAGTTCTGTCGGTCAGGGGGATTTACAATGAGCAGTTCTTC. It yields the protein CASSQVLSVRGIYNEQFF.

This clonotype was detected many times. The chain recombines TRBV7-6 with TRBJ1-1; no definite D call. From germline, CDR1 is SGHVS and CDR2 FNYEAQ. V gave up 0 bases and J gave up 0 bases, with 5 bases separating them. The CDR3 contains 14 residues. The CDR3 here is CASSLARVNTEAFF. CDR3 DNA sequence: TGTGCCAGCAGCTTAGCGAGGGTGAACACTGAAGCTTTCTTT.

The chain employs TRBV7-2 and TRBJ2-1, with D maybe TRBD2 (6 bases). V lost 4 bases and J lost 10, with 20 bases in between. This CDR3 contains 15 residues. The germline V gene encodes CDR1 SGHTA and CDR2 FQGNSA. The CDR3 nucleotides are TGTGCCAGCAGCTCTAGGGTTGGGGGGTCAGAGGAGCAGTTCTTC. Protein sequence: CASSSRVGGSEEQFF. The full variable domain, with the rest looked up from reference TRBV7-2 and TRBJ2-1, is GAGVSQSPSNKVTEKGKDVELRCDPISGHTALYWYRQSLGQGLEFLIYFQGNSAPDKSGLPSDRFSAERTGGSVSTLTIQRTQQEDSAVYLCASSSRVGGSEEQFFGPGTRLTVL.

The chain recombines TRBV9 with TRBJ1-2; possible D gene TRBD1, 6 bases. Trimming left V 0 bases short and J 7 bases short, with 19 bases between. From germline, CDR1 is SGDLS and CDR2 YYNGEE. CDR3 length equals 16 residues. The CDR3 loop reads CASSVGGQSNPGGYTF. In DNA form, the CDR3 reads TGTGCCAGCAGCGTAGGGGGGCAGTCCAACCCCGGTGGCTACACCTTC.

The chain combines TRBV12-3 or TRBV12-4 with TRBJ2-1, with D possibly being TRBD1 (5 bases). This CDR3 region has 14 residues. V lost 2 bases to trimming and J lost 3 bases, with 8 bases between them. The CDR3 spells CASSLPGFYNEQFF. The DNA of the CDR3 is TGTGCCAGCAGTTTACCAGGGTTCTACAATGAGCAGTTCTTC.

This chain joins TRBV12-3 or TRBV12-4 and TRBJ1-6; no reliable D call. The CDR3 runs to 12 residues. Trimming took 3 bases from V and 8 from J, leaving 5 bases between them. Written as DNA, the CDR3 is TGTGCCAGCAGTTTTCAGGATTCACCCCTCCACTTT. It is translated as CASSFQDSPLHF.

The gene calls are TRBV12-3 or TRBV12-4 and TRBJ2-2; D remains unclear. The CDR3 covers 12 residues. V was trimmed by 3 bases and J by 7 bases, leaving 6 bases between them. The CDR3 coding sequence is TGTGCCAGCAGTTTGAGATACGGGGAGCTGTTTTTT. It translates to CASSLRYGELFF.

This clonotype came up a few times. V gene TRBV9 combines with J gene TRBJ2-2; no clear D gene. This CDR3 is 15 amino acids long. Trimming stripped 0 bases from V and 6 bases from J, with 12 bases between. Germline assignment: CDR1 SGDLS and CDR2 YYNGEE. The CDR3 DNA reads as TGTGCCAGCAGCGTAGAGAACTTATTACCCGGGGAGCTGTTTTTT. Protein sequence: CASSVENLLPGELFF.

The gene calls are TRBV9 and TRBJ2-1; D assignment may be TRBD1 or TRBD2 (5 bases each). The CDR3 sequence is 13 residues long. V was clipped by 0 bases and J by 6 bases, with 7 bases between them. CDR1 is SGDLS, CDR2 YYNGEE, per germline. The CDR3 sequence is CASSVVGANEQFF. CDR3 in DNA: TGTGCCAGCAGCGTAGTCGGGGCCAATGAGCAGTTCTTC.

The chain joins TRBV7-2 to TRBJ2-3; D is ambiguous. Per the germline V gene, CDR1 is SGHTA and CDR2 is FQGNSA. Trimming left V 1 base short and J 1 base short, with 9 bases between. CDR3 length: 15 residues. CDR3 region: CASSLVKVGTDTQYF. CDR3 nucleotide sequence: TGTGCCAGCAGCTTAGTAAAAGTCGGCACAGATACGCAGTATTTT. Full variable domain (rest looked up from reference TRBV7-2 and TRBJ2-3): GAGVSQSPSNKVTEKGKDVELRCDPISGHTALYWYRQSLGQGLEFLIYFQGNSAPDKSGLPSDRFSAERTGGSVSTLTIQRTQQEDSAVYLCASSLVKVGTDTQYFGPGTRLTVL.

This clonotype was observed a handful of times. This chain joins TRBV5-1 and TRBJ2-2; TRBD1 matches at 10 bases. The germline CDR1 and CDR2 sequences are SGHRS and YFSETQ. This CDR3 spans 15 amino acids. Losses at the gene ends were 7 bases for V and 3 bases for J; bases not matched to a gene: 6. Written as DNA, the CDR3 is TGCGCCAGCGGACCCGGGACAGGGGACACCGGGGAGCTGTTTTTT. As protein: CASGPGTGDTGELFF.

This chain links TRBV27 with TRBJ2-1, with 10 bases aligning to TRBD2. CDR1 is MNHEY, CDR2 SMNVEV, per germline (reference sequence). This CDR3 spans 15 amino acids. V gave up 7 bases and J gave up 0 bases; unmatched junction bases: 3. CDR3 residues: CASTIAGGSYNEQFF. Written as DNA, the CDR3 is TGTGCCAGCACCATAGCGGGAGGCTCCTACAATGAGCAGTTCTTC.

The chain has TRBV10-3 and TRBJ2-7; 9 positions agree with TRBD2. The CDR3 loop spans 14 amino acids. The germline CDR1 and CDR2 sequences are ENHRY and SYGVKD. The trim removed 4 bases at V and 3 bases at J, leaving 4 bases unmatched. DNA of the CDR3: TGTGCCATCAGTGGGGGGCGGGAGGGCTACGAGCAGTACTTC. Its protein is CAISGGREGYEQYF.

This clonotype has only a few counts. This chain joins TRBV6-5 and TRBJ1-6, with D maybe TRBD1 (6 bases). The CDR3 runs to 17 residues. Germline CDR1 MNHEY, CDR2 SVGAGI. Trimming took off 0 bases at V and 5 bases at J, with 14 bases between the two ends. Here the CDR3 DNA reads TGTGCCAGCAGTTACTCTAGGGGGGGAGCCGATAATTCACCCCTCCACTTT. Its translation is CASSYSRGGADNSPLHF.

The CDR3 DNA reads as TGTGCCAGCAGCCCCTTCAGCGGGAGTTACGAGCAGTACTTC. Protein product: CASSPFSGSYEQYF. The chain employs TRBV6-2 or TRBV6-3 and TRBJ2-7; 8 bases are shared with TRBD2. This CDR3 contains 14 residues. Germline-derived CDR1 and CDR2 are MNHEY and SVGEGT. Trimming cost V 6 bases and J 4 bases; bases outside gene matches: 8.

The chain carries TRBV7-3 and TRBJ2-6, with TRBD2 matching 8 bases. Germline V gene data show CDR1 as SGHTA and CDR2 as FQGTGA. The CDR3 has 17 amino acids. V lost 4 bases to trimming and J lost 0 bases; unmatched junction nucleotides: 5. Here the CDR3 reads CASSSLAGNSGANVLTF. CDR3 DNA: TGTGCCAGCAGCTCATTAGCGGGAAACTCTGGGGCCAACGTCCTGACTTTC.

This chain joins TRBV23-1 and TRBJ1-5; perhaps TRBD1 as D (6 bases). TRBV23-1 is annotated as an ORF whose role is uncertain. This CDR3 has 14 residues. V lost 7 bases, J lost 1 base, and 11 bases lay in between. This CDR3 is CASTGAISNQPQHF. The CDR3 nucleotides are TGCGCCAGCACAGGGGCGATCAGCAATCAGCCCCAGCATTTT.

This clonotype turned up a few times. This chain links TRBV12-3 or TRBV12-4 with TRBJ2-2; 9 nucleotides align to TRBD2. The CDR3 has 15 amino acids. Unmatched junction bases numbered 9, after V lost 7 bases and J lost 6 bases. CDR3 sequence (DNA): TGTGCCAGCACACCGCTAGCGGGAACGGCCGGGGAGCTGTTTTTT. Amino acid sequence: CASTPLAGTAGELFF.

This clonotype was seen a few times. This chain uses TRBV28 with TRBJ1-5; no clear D gene. V was pared by 3 bases and J by 1 base, with 10 bases between. From germline, CDR1 is MDHEN and CDR2 SYDVKM. CDR3 length: 15 residues. CDR3 nucleotides: TGTGCCAGCAGTTTCCCTAGGGTCAGCAATCAGCCCCAGCATTTT. Protein: CASSFPRVSNQPQHF.

CDR3 bases: TGCGCCAGCAGCTTGAAACTAGCGGGAGGGTCTACAGATACGCAGTATTTT. Translation gives CASSLKLAGGSTDTQYF. This chain joins TRBV5-1 and TRBJ2-3; 13 bases fit TRBD2. From germline, CDR1 is SGHRS and CDR2 YFSETQ. The J segment lost 3 bases and the V segment lost 1 base, leaving 5 bases of the junction unmatched. There are 17 residues in the CDR3.

The chain uses TRBV30 and TRBJ2-2; 7 positions match TRBD2. The junction had 13 bases not matched to a gene; V was cut back by 4 bases and J by 5 bases. The V gene's germline CDR1 is GTSNPN and CDR2 SVGIG (reference sequence). CDR3 length: 16 amino acids. CDR3 region: CAWTSRREPRTGELFF. In nucleotides, the CDR3 is TGTGCCTGGACTTCGAGGCGGGAGCCTCGGACCGGGGAGCTGTTTTTT.

This clonotype has a handful of counts. CDR3 residues: CSARDLRTGTHEQYF. The CDR3 DNA follows: TGCAGTGCTAGAGATCTAAGGACAGGGACCCACGAGCAGTACTTC. V and J are TRBV20-1 and TRBJ2-7; the match to TRBD1 covers 8 bases. V dropped 0 bases and J dropped 5; count of bases not matched to a gene: 9. This CDR3 is 15 amino acids long. Per the germline V gene, CDR1 is DFQATT and CDR2 is SNEGSKA (reference sequence).

This sequence joins TRBV7-8 and TRBJ1-5; no reliable D call. This CDR3 contains 15 residues. Trimming took off 6 bases at V and 4 bases at J, with 16 bases between the two ends. CDR1 is SGHVS, CDR2 FQNEAQ, per germline. Here the CDR3 DNA reads TGTGCCAGCAGTCTAGGGTTACAGACTAATCAGCCCCAGCATTTT. It codes for CASSLGLQTNQPQHF.

This clonotype was found a few times. The rearrangement joins TRBV19 to TRBJ2-4; no definite D call. The length of the CDR3 is 14 residues. V lost 5 bases and J lost 0, with 8 bases in between. Germline V gene lookup returns CDR1 LNHDA and CDR2 SQIVND (reference sequence). DNA for the CDR3: TGTGCCAGTAGTCGATCTGTAGCCAAAAACATTCAGTACTTC. Encoded protein: CASSRSVAKNIQYF.

The gene calls are TRBV3-1 and TRBJ2-7, with TRBD2 matching over 7 bases. Germline loops: CDR1 LGHDT, CDR2 YNNKEL (reference sequence). CDR3 length equals 15 residues. J lost 2 bases, V lost 4 bases, and 8 bases had no gene match. CDR3 coding DNA: TGTGCCAGCAGCCGACTGGCTAGCGGAACCTACGAGCAGTACTTC. Translating gives CASSRLASGTYEQYF.

This clonotype was observed a few times. The rearrangement joins TRBV3-1 to TRBJ1-1; TRBD1 might be the D (6 bases). Trimming removed 1 base from V and 5 bases from J, with 20 bases in between. The CDR3 is made up of 17 amino acids. Germline V gene data show CDR1 as LGHDT and CDR2 as YNNKEL (reference sequence). The CDR3 region is CASSQGFRSGVETEAFF. CDR3 in DNA: TGTGCCAGCAGCCAAGGATTTCGATCAGGGGTGGAAACTGAAGCTTTCTTT.